These 10 T cell receptor beta chains were sequenced from one sample in a study of identical twins. Using its own MiXCR run on the 5' RACE reads, TCRdb lists one record per CDR3 protein. The sample carries just under 550,000 distinct CDR3 sequences, 13% to 15% recorded once. These data were likewise used in another study, on yellow fever vaccine responses in identical twins.

The specimen was CD4+ T cells sorted from blood. These receptor sequences come from a woman aged 18-30 years in good health.

The chain carries TRBV4-1 and TRBJ2-1; D is uncertain. Between the trimmed V and J ends, which lost 6 bases and 7 bases, there was a span of 10 bases. Per germline, CDR1 MGHRA and CDR2 YSYEKL. This CDR3 comprises 12 residues. The CDR3 DNA reads TGCGCCAGCAGTAGGGTCTGGAATGAGCAGTTCTTC. This translates into CASSRVWNEQFF.

This clonotype was observed a handful of times. This sequence joins TRBV12-3 or TRBV12-4 and TRBJ2-7, with D possibly being TRBD1 (5 bases). The ends were cut back, 5 bases at V and 4 bases at J, with 9 bases in the middle. This CDR3 contains 12 residues. CDR3 sequence (DNA): TGTGCCAGCAGTGAAACAGGATACGAGCAGTACGTC. It encodes CASSETGYEQYV.

A few counts support this clonotype. The V and J genes are TRBV5-1 and TRBJ2-6; TRBD2 might be the D (6 bases). This CDR3 has 18 residues. Looked up from germline, CDR1 is SGHRS and CDR2 is YFSETQ. V lost 1 base to trimming and J lost 4 bases, with 18 bases between them. This CDR3 is CASSLYNVGGSGANVLTF. DNA of the CDR3: TGCGCCAGCAGCTTGTATAATGTAGGAGGGTCCGGGGCCAACGTCCTGACTTTC. Full variable domain (rest looked up from reference TRBV5-1 and TRBJ2-6): KAGVTQTPRYLIKTRGQQVTLSCSPISGHRSVSWYQQTPGQGLQFLFEYFSETQRNKGNFPGRFSGRQFSNSRSEMNVSTLELGDSALYLCASSLYNVGGSGANVLTFGAGSRLTVL.

There are a few counts of this clonotype. This chain links TRBV6-1 with TRBJ2-3; maybe TRBD2 (6 bases). The CDR3 extends over 16 amino acids. The ends were cut back, 6 bases at V and 4 bases at J, with 20 bases in the middle. The V gene's germline CDR1 is MNHNS and CDR2 SASEGT. CDR3 in amino acids: CASRLLGAGEADTQYF. DNA of the CDR3: TGTGCCAGCAGGCTACTGGGAGCGGGTGAGGCAGATACGCAGTATTTT.

J is TRBJ2-7 and V is TRBV3-1, with D unresolved. With 3 bases removed from V and 2 bases from J, the gap between germline ends came to 5 bases. CDR3 length: 12 residues. Germline assignment: CDR1 LGHDT and CDR2 YNNKEL (reference sequence). The CDR3: CASSHVAYEQYF. The CDR3 DNA reads TGTGCCAGCAGCCATGTCGCCTACGAGCAGTACTTC.

J is TRBJ2-2 and V is TRBV5-1; D is possibly TRBD1 (6 bases). The V and J ends lost 4 bases and 1 base respectively, with 11 bases between them. The CDR3 is 15 amino acids. Germline V gene data show CDR1 as SGHRS and CDR2 as YFSETQ. CDR3 sequence: CASSAARGNTGELFF. The CDR3 DNA reads TGCGCCAGCAGCGCCGCCAGGGGGAACACCGGGGAGCTGTTTTTT.

This clonotype showed up just a few times. The gene calls are TRBV7-9 and TRBJ2-5; D unresolved. CDR1 is SEHNR and CDR2 is FQNEAQ in the germline V gene (reference sequence). V was trimmed by 0 bases and J by 0 bases, leaving 5 bases between them. This CDR3 has 14 amino acids. The CDR3 nucleotides are TGTGCCAGCAGCTTAGCCCAGCACCAAGAGACCCAGTACTTC. This translates into CASSLAQHQETQYF.

The CDR3 DNA is TGTGCCAGCAGCCATAACACTGAAGCTTTCTTT. This gives the protein CASSHNTEAFF. The chain recombines TRBV3-1 with TRBJ1-1; D remains unclear. CDR1 is LGHDT, CDR2 YNNKEL, per germline (reference sequence). The V gene lost 3 bases and the J gene lost 2 bases, with 1 base spanning the gap. CDR3 size: 11 residues.

The sample holds a few counts of this clonotype. This sequence joins TRBV7-2 and TRBJ1-1; D is unclear. The CDR3 totals 14 residues. The V end lost 6 bases, the J end lost 7 bases, and 18 bases lay between the germline ends. Germline V CDR1 and CDR2: SGHTA, FQGNSA. This CDR3 reads CASSKLIGVGEAFF. CDR3 DNA sequence: TGTGCCAGCAGTAAGCTTATAGGAGTGGGTGAAGCTTTCTTT.

This clonotype has just a few counts. The rearrangement links TRBV5-1 to TRBJ2-1; 8 nucleotides match TRBD1. The CDR3 has 15 residues. V trimming: 4 bases; J trimming: 9 bases; junction bases outside the gene matches: 12. Germline V gene lookup returns CDR1 SGHRS and CDR2 YFSETQ. CDR3: CASSHPAGTGGEQFF. The DNA of the CDR3 is TGCGCCAGCAGCCACCCTGCAGGGACAGGTGGTGAGCAGTTCTTC.